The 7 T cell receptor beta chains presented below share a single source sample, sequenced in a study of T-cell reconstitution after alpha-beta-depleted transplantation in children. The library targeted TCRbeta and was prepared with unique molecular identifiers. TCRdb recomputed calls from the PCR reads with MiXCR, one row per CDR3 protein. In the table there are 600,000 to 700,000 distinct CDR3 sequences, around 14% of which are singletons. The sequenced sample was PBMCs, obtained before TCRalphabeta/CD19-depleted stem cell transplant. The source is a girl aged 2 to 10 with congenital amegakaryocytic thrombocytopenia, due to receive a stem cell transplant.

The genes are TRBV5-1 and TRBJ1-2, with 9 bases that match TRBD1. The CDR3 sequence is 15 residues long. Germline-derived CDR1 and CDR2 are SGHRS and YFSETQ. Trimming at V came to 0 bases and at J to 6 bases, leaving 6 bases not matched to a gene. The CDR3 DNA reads TGCGCCAGCAGCTTGGGAGGGACAGGGTCAAATGGCTACACCTTC. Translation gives CASSLGGTGSNGYTF.

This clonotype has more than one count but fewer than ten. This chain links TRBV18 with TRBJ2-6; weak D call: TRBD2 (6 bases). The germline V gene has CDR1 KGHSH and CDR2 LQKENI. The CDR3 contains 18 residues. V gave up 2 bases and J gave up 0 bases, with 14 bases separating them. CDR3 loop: CASSPMGTSSSGANVLTF. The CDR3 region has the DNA TGTGCCAGCTCACCAATGGGGACTTCTAGCTCTGGGGCCAACGTCCTGACTTTC.

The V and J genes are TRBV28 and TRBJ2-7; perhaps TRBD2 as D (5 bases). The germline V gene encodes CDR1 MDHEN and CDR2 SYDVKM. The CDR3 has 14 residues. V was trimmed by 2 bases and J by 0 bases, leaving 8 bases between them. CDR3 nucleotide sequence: TGTGCCAGCAGTTTACCCGGGGTCTCCTACGAGCAGTACTTC. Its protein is CASSLPGVSYEQYF.

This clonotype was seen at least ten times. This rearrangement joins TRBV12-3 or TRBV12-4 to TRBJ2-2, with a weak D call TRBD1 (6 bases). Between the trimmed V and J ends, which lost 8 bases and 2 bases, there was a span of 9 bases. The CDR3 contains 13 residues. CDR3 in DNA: TGTGCCAGCCGGGACATTAACACCGGGGAGCTGTTTTTT. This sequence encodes CASRDINTGELFF.

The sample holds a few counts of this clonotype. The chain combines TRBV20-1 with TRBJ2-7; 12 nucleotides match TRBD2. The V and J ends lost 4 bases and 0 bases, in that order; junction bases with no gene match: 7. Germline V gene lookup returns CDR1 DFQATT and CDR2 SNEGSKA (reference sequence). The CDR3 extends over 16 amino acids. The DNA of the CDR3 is TGCAGTGCTACGGGACTAGCGGGTCCGAGCTCCTACGAGCAGTACTTC. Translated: CSATGLAGPSSYEQYF.

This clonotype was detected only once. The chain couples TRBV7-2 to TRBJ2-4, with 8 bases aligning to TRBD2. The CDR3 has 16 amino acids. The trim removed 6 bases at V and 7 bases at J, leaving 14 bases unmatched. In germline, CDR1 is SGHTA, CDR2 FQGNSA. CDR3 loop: CASRGSGHSGGNIQYF. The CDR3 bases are TGTGCCAGCAGGGGGTCCGGTCACTCGGGAGGGAACATTCAGTACTTC.

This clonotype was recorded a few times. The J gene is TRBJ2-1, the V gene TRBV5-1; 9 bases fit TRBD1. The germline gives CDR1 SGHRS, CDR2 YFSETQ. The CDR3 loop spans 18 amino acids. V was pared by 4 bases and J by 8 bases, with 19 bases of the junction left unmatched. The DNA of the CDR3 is TGCGCCAGCAGCATATCACGGGGGTTGGGACAGGGAATGTATGAGCAGTTCTTC. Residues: CASSISRGLGQGMYEQFF.